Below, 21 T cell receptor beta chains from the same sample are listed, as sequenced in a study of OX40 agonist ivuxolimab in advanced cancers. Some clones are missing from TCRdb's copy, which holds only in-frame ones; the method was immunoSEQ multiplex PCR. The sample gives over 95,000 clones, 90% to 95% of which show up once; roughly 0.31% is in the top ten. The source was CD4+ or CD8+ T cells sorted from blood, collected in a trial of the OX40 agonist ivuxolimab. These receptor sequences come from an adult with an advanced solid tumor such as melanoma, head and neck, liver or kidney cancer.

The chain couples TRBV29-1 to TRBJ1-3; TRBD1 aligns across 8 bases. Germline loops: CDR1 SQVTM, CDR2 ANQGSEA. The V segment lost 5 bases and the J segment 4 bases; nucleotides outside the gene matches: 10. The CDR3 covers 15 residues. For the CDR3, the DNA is TGCAGCGTTAGAGGACAGGGCAACGGCGGAAACACCATATATTTT. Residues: CSVRGQGNGGNTIYF.

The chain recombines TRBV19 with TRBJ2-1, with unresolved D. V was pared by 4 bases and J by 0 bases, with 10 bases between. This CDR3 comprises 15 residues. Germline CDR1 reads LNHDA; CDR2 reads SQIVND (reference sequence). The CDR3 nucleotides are TGTGCCAGTAGTACCTGGCCCAGCTCCTACAATGAGCAGTTCTTC. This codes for CASSTWPSSYNEQFF.

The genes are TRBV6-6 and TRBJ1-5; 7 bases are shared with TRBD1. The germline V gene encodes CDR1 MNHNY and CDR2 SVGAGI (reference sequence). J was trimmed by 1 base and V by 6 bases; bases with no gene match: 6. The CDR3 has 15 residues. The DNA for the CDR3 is TGTGCCAGCAGCAGACAGGGATGGAGCAATCAGCCCCAGCATTTT. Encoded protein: CASSRQGWSNQPQHF.

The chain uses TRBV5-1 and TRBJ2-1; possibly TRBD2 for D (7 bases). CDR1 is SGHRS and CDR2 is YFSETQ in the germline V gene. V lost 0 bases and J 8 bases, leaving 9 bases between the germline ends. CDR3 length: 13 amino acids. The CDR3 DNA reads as TGCGCCAGCAGCTTGGGGCGGGGGCATGAGCAGTTCTTC. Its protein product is CASSLGRGHEQFF. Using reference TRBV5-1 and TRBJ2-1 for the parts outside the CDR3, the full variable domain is KAGVTQTPRYLIKTRGQQVTLSCSPISGHRSVSWYQQTPGQGLQFLFEYFSETQRNKGNFPGRFSGRQFSNSRSEMNVSTLELGDSALYLCASSLGRGHEQFFGPGTRLTVL.

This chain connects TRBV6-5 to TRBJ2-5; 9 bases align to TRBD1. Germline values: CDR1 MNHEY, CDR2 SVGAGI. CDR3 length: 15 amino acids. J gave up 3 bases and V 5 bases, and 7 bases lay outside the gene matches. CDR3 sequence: CASSGNTGGEETQYF. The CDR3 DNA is TGTGCCAGCAGTGGCAATACAGGGGGCGAAGAGACCCAGTACTTC.

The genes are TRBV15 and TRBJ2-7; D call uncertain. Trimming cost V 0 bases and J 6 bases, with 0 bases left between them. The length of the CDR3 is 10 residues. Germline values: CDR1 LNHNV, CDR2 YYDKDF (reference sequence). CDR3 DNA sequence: TGTGCCACCAGCAGAGACGAGCAGTACTTC. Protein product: CATSRDEQYF.

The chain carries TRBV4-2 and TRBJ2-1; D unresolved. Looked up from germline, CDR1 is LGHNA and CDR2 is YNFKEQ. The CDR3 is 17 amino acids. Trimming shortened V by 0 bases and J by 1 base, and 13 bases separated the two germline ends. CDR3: CASSQDLGVRSYNEQFF. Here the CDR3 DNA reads TGTGCCAGCAGCCAAGATCTCGGAGTCCGGTCCTACAATGAGCAGTTCTTC.

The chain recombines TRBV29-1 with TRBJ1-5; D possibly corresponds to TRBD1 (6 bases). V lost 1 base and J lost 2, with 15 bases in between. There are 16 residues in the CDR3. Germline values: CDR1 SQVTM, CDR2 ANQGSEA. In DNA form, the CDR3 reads TGCAGCGTTGAAGGAAACAGGGCGGTGGGCAATCAGCCCCAGCATTTT. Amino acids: CSVEGNRAVGNQPQHF.

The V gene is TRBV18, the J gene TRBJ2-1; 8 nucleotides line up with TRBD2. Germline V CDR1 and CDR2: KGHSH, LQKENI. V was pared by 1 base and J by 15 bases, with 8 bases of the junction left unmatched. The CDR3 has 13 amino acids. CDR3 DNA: TGTGCCAGCTCACCACTCGATAGCGGGGAGGGGTTCTTC. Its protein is CASSPLDSGEGFF.

The CDR3 is CASSRQGPAYEQYF. In DNA form, the CDR3 reads TGTGCCAGCAGTAGACAGGGGCCGGCGTACGAGCAGTACTTC. The chain recombines TRBV6-1 with TRBJ2-7, with 8 bases matching TRBD1. This CDR3 comprises 14 residues. The germline V gene encodes CDR1 MNHNS and CDR2 SASEGT. The V segment lost 5 bases and the J segment 4 bases; nucleotides outside the gene matches: 7.

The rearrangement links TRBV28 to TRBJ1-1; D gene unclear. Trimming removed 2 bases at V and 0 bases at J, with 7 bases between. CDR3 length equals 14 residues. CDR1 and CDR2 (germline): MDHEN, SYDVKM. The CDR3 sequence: CASSLRAMNTEAFF. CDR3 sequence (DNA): TGTGCCAGCAGTTTACGGGCTATGAACACTGAAGCTTTCTTT. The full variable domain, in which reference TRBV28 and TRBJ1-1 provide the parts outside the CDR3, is DVKVTQSSRYLVKRTGEKVFLECVQDMDHENMFWYRQDPGLGLRLIYFSYDVKMKEKGDIPEGYSVSREKKERFSLILESASTNQTSMYLCASSLRAMNTEAFFGQGTRLTVV.

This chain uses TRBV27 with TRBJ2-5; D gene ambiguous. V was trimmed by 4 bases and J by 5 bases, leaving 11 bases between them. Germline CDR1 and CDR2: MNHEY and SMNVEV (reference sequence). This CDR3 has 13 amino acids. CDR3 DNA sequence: TGTGCCAGCAGTTCCTACATAGAGGAGACCCAGTACTTC. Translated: CASSSYIEETQYF.

This CDR3 reads CASSAGANEKLFF. The CDR3, as DNA: TGTGCCAGCTCAGCGGGAGCTAATGAAAAACTGTTTTTT. The chain employs TRBV18 and TRBJ1-4, with D unclear. The V gene lost 5 bases and the J gene lost 3 bases, with 7 bases spanning the gap. The CDR3 has 13 amino acids. In germline, CDR1 is KGHSH, CDR2 LQKENI. Variable domain in full (rest from reference TRBV18 and TRBJ1-4): NAGVMQNPRHLVRRRGQEARLRCSPMKGHSHVYWYRQLPEEGLKFMVYLQKENIIDESGMPKERFSAEFPKEGPSILRIQQVVRGDSAAYFCASSAGANEKLFFGSGTQLSVL.

The CDR3 coding sequence is TGTGCCAGCACCCCTGAGCGGCTGAATAACTATGGCTACACCTTC. This gives the protein CASTPERLNNYGYTF. The chain uses TRBV6-5 and TRBJ1-2, with no clear D. V lost 7 bases and J 1 base, leaving 16 bases between the germline ends. Germline lookup yields CDR1 MNHEY and CDR2 SVGAGI. CDR3 size: 15 residues.

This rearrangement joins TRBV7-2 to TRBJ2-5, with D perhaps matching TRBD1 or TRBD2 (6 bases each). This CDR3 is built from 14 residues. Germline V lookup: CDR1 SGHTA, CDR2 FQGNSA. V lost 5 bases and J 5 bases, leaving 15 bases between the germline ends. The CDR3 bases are TGTGCCAGCAGCCTTAGTAGAGGGGGGGAGACCCAGTACTTC. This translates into CASSLSRGGETQYF. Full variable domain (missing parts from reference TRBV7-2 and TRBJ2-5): GAGVSQSPSNKVTEKGKDVELRCDPISGHTALYWYRQSLGQGLEFLIYFQGNSAPDKSGLPSDRFSAERTGGSVSTLTIQRTQQEDSAVYLCASSLSRGGETQYFGPGTRLLVL.

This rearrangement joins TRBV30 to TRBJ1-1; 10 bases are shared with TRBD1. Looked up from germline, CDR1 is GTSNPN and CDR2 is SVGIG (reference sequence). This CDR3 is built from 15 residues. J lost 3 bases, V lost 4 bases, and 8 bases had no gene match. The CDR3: CAWKRDRGLYTEAFF. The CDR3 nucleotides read TGTGCCTGGAAGCGAGACAGGGGGCTGTACACTGAAGCTTTCTTT.

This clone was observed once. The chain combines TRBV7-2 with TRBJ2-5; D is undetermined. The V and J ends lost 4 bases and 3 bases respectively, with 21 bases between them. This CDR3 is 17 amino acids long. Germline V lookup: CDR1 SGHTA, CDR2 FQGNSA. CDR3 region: CASSYSRPSRREETQYF. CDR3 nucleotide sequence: TGTGCCAGCAGCTATTCCAGGCCCTCCAGAAGGGAAGAGACCCAGTACTTC. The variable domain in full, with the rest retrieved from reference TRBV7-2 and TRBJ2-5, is GAGVSQSPSNKVTEKGKDVELRCDPISGHTALYWYRQSLGQGLEFLIYFQGNSAPDKSGLPSDRFSAERTGGSVSTLTIQRTQQEDSAVYLCASSYSRPSRREETQYFGPGTRLLVL.

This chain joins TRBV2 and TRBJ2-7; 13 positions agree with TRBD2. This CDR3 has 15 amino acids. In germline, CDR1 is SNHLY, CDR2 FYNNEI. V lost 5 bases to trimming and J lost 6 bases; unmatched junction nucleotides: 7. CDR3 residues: CASSRLAGGWGEQYF. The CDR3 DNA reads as TGTGCCAGCAGTCGACTAGCGGGAGGTTGGGGCGAGCAGTACTTC.

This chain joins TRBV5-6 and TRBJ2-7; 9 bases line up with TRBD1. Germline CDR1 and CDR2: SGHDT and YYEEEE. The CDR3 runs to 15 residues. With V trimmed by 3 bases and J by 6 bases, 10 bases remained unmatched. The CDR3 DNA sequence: TGTGCCAGCAGCTGGGGACAGGGTGGGGGCCTCGAGCAGTACTTC. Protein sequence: CASSWGQGGGLEQYF. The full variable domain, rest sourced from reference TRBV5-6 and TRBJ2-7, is DAGVTQSPTHLIKTRGQQVTLRCSPKSGHDTVSWYQQALGQGPQFIFQYYEEEERQRGNFPDRFSGHQFPNYSSELNVNALLLGDSALYLCASSWGQGGGLEQYFGPGTRLTVT.

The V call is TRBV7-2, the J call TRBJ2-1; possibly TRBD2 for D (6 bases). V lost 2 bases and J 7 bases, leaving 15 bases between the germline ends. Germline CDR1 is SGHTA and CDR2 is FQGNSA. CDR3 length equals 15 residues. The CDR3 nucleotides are TGTGCCAGCAGCTTATTGTTAGCGGAAACAAATGAGCAGTTCTTC. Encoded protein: CASSLLLAETNEQFF.

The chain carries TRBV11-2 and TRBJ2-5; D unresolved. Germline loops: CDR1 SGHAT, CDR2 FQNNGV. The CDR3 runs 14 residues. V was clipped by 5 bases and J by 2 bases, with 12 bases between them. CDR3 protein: CASSPRLLQETQYF. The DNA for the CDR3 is TGTGCCAGCAGCCCTAGGCTTCTACAAGAGACCCAGTACTTC.